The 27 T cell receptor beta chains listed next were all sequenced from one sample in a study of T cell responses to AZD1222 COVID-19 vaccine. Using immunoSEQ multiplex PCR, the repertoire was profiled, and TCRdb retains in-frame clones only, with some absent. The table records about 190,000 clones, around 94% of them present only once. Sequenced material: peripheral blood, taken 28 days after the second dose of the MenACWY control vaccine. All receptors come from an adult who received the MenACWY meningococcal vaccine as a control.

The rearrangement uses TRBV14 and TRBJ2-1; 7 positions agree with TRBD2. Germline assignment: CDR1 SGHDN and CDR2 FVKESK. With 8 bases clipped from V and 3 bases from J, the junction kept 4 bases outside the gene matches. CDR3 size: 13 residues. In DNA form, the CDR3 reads TGTGCCAGCGCAGGGAGGGTCTACAATGAGCAGTTCTTC. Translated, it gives CASAGRVYNEQFF.

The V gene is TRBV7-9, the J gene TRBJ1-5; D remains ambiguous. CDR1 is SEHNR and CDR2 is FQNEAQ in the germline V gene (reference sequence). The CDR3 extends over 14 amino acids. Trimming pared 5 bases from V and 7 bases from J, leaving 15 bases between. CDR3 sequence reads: CASSEEGGPQPQHF. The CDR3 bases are TGTGCCAGCAGCGAAGAGGGAGGTCCGCAGCCCCAGCATTTT.

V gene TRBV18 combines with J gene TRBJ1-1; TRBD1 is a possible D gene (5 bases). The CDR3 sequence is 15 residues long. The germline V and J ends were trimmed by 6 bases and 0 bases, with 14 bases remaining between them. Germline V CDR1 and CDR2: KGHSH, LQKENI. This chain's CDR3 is CASSGGGMMNTEAFF. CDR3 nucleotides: TGTGCCAGCTCCGGGGGGGGGATGATGAACACTGAAGCTTTCTTT.

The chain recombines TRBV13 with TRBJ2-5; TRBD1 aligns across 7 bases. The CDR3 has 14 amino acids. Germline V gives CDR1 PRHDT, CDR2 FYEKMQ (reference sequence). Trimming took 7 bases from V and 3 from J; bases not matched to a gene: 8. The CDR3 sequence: CASTARQGKETQYF. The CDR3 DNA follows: TGTGCCAGCACCGCTCGACAGGGTAAAGAGACCCAGTACTTC.

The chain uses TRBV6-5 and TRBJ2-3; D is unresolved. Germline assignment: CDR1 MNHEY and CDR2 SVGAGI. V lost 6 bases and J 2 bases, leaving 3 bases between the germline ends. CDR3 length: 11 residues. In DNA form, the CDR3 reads TGTGCCAGCAGAAACACAGATACGCAGTATTTT. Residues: CASRNTDTQYF.

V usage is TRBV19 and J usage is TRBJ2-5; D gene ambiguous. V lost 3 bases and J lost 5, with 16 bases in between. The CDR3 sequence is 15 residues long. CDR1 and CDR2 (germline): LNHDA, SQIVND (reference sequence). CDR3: CASSIRSRSGETQYF. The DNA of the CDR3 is TGTGCCAGTAGTATCAGATCCAGATCTGGGGAGACCCAGTACTTC.

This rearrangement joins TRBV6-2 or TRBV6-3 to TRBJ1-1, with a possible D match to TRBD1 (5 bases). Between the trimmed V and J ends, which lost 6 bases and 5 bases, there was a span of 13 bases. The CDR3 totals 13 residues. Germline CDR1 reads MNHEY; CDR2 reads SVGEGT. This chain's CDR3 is CASSPHGGTEAFF. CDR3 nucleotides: TGTGCCAGCAGCCCCCATGGGGGGACTGAAGCTTTCTTT.

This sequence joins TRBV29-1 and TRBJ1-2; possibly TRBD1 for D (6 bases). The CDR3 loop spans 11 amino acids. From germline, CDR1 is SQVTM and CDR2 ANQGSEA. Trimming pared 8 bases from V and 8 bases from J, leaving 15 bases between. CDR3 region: CSSRQGSGYTF. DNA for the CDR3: TGCAGCTCCCGGCAGGGGTCCGGCTACACCTTC.

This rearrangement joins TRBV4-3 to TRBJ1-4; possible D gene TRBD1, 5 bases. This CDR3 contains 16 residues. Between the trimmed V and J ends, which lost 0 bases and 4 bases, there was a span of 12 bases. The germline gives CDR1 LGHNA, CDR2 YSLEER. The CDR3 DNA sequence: TGCGCCAGCAGCCAAGATCGGGGGGGAGGTAATGAAAAACTGTTTTTT. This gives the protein CASSQDRGGGNEKLFF.

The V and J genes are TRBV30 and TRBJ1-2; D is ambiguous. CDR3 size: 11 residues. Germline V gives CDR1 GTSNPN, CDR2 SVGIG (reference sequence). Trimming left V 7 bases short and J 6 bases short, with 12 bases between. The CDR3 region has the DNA TGTGCCTTCAGGAGTTTAAATGGCTACACCTTC. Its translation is CAFRSLNGYTF. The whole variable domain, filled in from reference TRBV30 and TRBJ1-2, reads SQTIHQWPATLVQPVGSPLSLECTVEGTSNPNLYWYRQAAGRGLQLLFYSVGIGQISSEVPQNLSASRPQDRQFILSSKKLLLSDSGFYLCAFRSLNGYTFGSGTRLTVV.

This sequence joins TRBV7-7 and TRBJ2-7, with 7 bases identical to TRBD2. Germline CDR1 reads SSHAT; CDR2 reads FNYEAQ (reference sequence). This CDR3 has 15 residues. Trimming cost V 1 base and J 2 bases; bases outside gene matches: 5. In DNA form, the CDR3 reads TGTGCCAGCAGCTTAGGAGCGGGAACGACCTACGAGCAGTACTTC. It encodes CASSLGAGTTYEQYF.

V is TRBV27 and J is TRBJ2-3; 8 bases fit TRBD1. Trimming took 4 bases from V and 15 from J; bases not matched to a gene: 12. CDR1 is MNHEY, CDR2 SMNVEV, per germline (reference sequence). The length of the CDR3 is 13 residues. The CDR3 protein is CASSSARGLGEYF. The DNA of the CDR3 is TGTGCCAGCAGTTCCGCCAGGGGGCTGGGGGAATATTTT.

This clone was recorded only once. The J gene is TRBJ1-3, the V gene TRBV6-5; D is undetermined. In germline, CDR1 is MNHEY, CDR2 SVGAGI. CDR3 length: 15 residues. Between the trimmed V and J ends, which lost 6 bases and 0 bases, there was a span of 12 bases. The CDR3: CASRHNSNSGNTIYF. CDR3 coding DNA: TGTGCCAGCAGACATAACAGCAACTCTGGAAACACCATATATTTT.

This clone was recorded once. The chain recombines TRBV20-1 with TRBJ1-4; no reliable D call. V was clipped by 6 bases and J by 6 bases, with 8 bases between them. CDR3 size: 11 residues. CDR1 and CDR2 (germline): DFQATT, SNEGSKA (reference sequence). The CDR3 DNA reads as TGCAGTGCCACACGGGATGAAAAACTGTTTTTT. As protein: CSATRDEKLFF.

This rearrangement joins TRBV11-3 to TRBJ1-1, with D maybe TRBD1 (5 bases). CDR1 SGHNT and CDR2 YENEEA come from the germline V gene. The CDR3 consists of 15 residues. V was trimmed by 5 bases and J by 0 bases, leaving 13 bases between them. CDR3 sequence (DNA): TGTGCCAGCAGCCCTTTCGGGACGTTGAACACTGAAGCTTTCTTT. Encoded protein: CASSPFGTLNTEAFF.

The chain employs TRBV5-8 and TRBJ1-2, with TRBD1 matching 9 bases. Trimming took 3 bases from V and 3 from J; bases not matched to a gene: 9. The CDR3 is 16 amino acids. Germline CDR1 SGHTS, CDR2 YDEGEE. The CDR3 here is CASSSPGQGRHYGYTF. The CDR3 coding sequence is TGTGCCAGCAGCTCGCCGGGACAGGGTAGGCACTATGGCTACACCTTC.

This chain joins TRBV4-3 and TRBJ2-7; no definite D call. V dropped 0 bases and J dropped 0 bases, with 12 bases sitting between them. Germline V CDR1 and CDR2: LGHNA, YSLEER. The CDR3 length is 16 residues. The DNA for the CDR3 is TGCGCCAGCAGCCAAGAATCGAGGTCCTCCTCCTACGAGCAGTACTTC. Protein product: CASSQESRSSSYEQYF.

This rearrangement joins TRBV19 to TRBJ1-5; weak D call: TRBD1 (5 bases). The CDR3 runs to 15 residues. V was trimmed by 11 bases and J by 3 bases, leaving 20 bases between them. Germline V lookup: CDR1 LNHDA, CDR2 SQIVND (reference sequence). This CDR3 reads CASTGGGGFNQPQHF. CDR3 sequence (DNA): TGTGCCTCTACCGGGGGAGGAGGTTTCAATCAGCCCCAGCATTTT.

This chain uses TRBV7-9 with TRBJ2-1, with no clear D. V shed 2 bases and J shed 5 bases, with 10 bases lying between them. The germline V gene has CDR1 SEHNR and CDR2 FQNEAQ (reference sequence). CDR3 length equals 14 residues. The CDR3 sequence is CASSLRWNDNEQFF. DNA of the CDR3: TGTGCCAGCAGCTTACGGTGGAATGACAATGAGCAGTTCTTC.

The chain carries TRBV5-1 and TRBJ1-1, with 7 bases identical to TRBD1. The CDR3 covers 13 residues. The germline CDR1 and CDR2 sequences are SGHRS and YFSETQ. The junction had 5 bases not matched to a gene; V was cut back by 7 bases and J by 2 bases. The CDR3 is CASGGTVNTEAFF. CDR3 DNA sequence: TGCGCCAGCGGCGGGACAGTCAACACTGAAGCTTTCTTT.

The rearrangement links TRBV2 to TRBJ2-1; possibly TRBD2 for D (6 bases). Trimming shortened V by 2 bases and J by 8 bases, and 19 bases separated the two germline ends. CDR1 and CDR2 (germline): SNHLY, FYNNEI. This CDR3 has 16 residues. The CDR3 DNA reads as TGTGCCAGCAGTGAACGGGACTGGGGACCTGAGGATGAGCAGTTCTTC. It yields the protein CASSERDWGPEDEQFF. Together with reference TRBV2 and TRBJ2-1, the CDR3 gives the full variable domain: EPEVTQTPSHQVTQMGQEVILRCVPISNHLYFYWYRQILGQKVEFLVSFYNNEISEKSEIFDDQFSVERPDGSNFTLKIRSTKLEDSAMYFCASSERDWGPEDEQFFGPGTRLTVL.

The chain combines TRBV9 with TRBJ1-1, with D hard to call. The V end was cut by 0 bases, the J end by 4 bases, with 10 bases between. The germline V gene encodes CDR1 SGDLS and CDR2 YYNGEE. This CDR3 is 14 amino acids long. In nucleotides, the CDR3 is TGTGCCAGCAGCGTAGCGGCGGGAGGCACTGAAGCTTTCTTT. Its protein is CASSVAAGGTEAFF. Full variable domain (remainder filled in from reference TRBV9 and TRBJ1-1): DSGVTQTPKHLITATGQRVTLRCSPRSGDLSVYWYQQSLDQGLQFLIQYYNGEERAKGNILERFSAQQFPDLHSELNLSSLELGDSALYFCASSVAAGGTEAFFGQGTRLTVV.

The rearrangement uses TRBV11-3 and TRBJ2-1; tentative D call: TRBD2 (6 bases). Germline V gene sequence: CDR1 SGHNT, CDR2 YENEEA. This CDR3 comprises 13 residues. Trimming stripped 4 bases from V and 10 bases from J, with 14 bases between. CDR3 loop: CASSSQGTAEQFF. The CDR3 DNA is TGTGCCAGCAGCTCGCAAGGGACTGCCGAGCAGTTCTTC.

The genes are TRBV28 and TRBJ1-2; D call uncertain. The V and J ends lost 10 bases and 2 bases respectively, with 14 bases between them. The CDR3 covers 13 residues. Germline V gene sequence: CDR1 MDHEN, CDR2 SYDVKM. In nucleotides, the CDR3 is TGTGCCACCTCCCTCTCCCGGAACTATGGCTACACCTTC. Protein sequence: CATSLSRNYGYTF.

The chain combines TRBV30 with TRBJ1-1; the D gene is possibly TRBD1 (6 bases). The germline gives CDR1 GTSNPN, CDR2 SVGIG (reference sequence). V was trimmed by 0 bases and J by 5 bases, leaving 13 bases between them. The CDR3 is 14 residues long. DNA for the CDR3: TGTGCCTGGAGTGTACCGGGGGCTTGGACTGAAGCTTTCTTT. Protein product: CAWSVPGAWTEAFF.

DNA of the CDR3: TGTGCCAGCAGACGGCGGGGGCCCTACGAGCAGTACTTC. It translates to CASRRRGPYEQYF. This sequence joins TRBV21-1 and TRBJ2-7; TRBD2 is the table's D call and was not checked against the DNA. TRBV21-1 is a pseudogene locus. This CDR3 spans 13 amino acids.

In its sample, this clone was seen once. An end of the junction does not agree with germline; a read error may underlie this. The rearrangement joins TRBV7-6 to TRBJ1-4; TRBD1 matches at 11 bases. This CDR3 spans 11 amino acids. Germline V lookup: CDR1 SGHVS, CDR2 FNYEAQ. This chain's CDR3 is CASSLGQGVYF. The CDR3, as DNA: TGTGCCAGCAGCTTGGGACAGGGGGTCTACTTT.